A selection of T cell receptor beta chains follows, all from one sample in a study of T cell responses to AZD1222 COVID-19 vaccine. Some clones are missing from TCRdb's copy, which holds only in-frame ones; the method was immunoSEQ multiplex PCR. The table has roughly 110,000 clones, roughly 88% seen once; the top ten hold around 5%. The sample in question was peripheral blood, obtained on day 0 of AZD1222 vaccination. Every receptor here comes from an adult in good health. The CDR3 runs from the conserved cysteine through the conserved F or W. Each record gives: CDR3 protein, CDR3 DNA, J gene, CDR3 length, D gene, clone size, V gene. A D gene is named only where the DNA matches it firmly. The listing skips clone size in some rows; elsewhere it reads once, few, many or a size class.

cdr3_aa: CASSDTATGYGYTF
cdr3_nt: TGTGCCAGCAGCGATACCGCGACCGGCTATGGCTACACCTTC
j_call: TRBJ1-2
cdr3_length: 14
d_call: NA
clone_size: NA
v_call: TRBV6-5

cdr3_aa: CASSLDFNTQYF
cdr3_nt: TGTGCCAGCAGCTTAGATTTCAATACGCAGTATTTT
j_call: TRBJ2-3
cdr3_length: 12
d_call: NA
clone_size: NA
v_call: TRBV11-3

cdr3_aa: CASSPSGTRTDTQYF
cdr3_nt: TGTGCCAGCAGCCCCTCCGGGACTAGGACAGATACGCAGTATTTT
j_call: TRBJ2-3
cdr3_length: 15
d_call: TRBD2
clone_size: few
v_call: TRBV7-3

cdr3_aa: CASSNPPGDGQETQYF
cdr3_nt: TGCGCCAGCAGCAACCCCCCAGGGGATGGACAAGAGACCCAGTACTTC
j_call: TRBJ2-5
cdr3_length: 16
d_call: NA
clone_size: NA
v_call: TRBV5-1

cdr3_aa: CASSVQGNTEAFF
cdr3_nt: TGTGCCAGCAGCGTACAGGGGAACACTGAAGCTTTCTTT
j_call: TRBJ1-1
cdr3_length: 13
d_call: NA
clone_size: NA
v_call: TRBV7-3

cdr3_aa: CASRGTSGAETQYF
cdr3_nt: TGTGCCAGCAGGGGGACTAGCGGGGCAGAGACCCAGTACTTC
j_call: TRBJ2-5
cdr3_length: 14
d_call: TRBD2
clone_size: NA
v_call: TRBV6-5

cdr3_aa: CASSVGYNEQFF
cdr3_nt: TGTGCCAGCAGCGTAGGATACAATGAGCAGTTCTTC
j_call: TRBJ2-1
cdr3_length: 12
d_call: NA
clone_size: NA
v_call: TRBV9

cdr3_aa: CASSLGLRAPEKLFF
cdr3_nt: TGTGCCAGCAGCTTAGGGCTCAGGGCTCCTGAAAAACTGTTTTTT
j_call: TRBJ1-4
cdr3_length: 15
d_call: NA
clone_size: NA
v_call: TRBV7-2

cdr3_aa: CATSRASGTGSYEQYF
cdr3_nt: TGTGCCACCAGCAGAGCTTCCGGGACAGGATCCTACGAGCAGTACTTC
j_call: TRBJ2-7
cdr3_length: 16
d_call: TRBD1
clone_size: once
v_call: TRBV15

cdr3_aa: CASTLEAGEQFF
cdr3_nt: TGTGCCAGCACCTTAGAGGCCGGTGAGCAGTTCTTC
j_call: TRBJ2-1
cdr3_length: 12
d_call: NA
clone_size: NA
v_call: TRBV7-2

cdr3_aa: CASRPSSNQGQGITDTQYF
cdr3_nt: TGCGCCAGCAGGCCCAGCTCTAACCAGGGACAGGGGATCACAGATACGCAGTATTTT
j_call: TRBJ2-3
cdr3_length: 19
d_call: TRBD1
clone_size: NA
v_call: TRBV10-1

cdr3_aa: CASSPPDRGHINYGYTF
cdr3_nt: TGTGCCAGCTCACCACCTGACAGGGGCCATATAAACTATGGCTACACCTTC
j_call: TRBJ1-2
cdr3_length: 17
d_call: TRBD1
clone_size: NA
v_call: TRBV18

cdr3_aa: CASSFGQGKNEQYF
cdr3_nt: TGCGCCAGCAGCTTTGGACAGGGGAAAAACGAGCAGTACTTC
j_call: TRBJ2-7
cdr3_length: 14
d_call: TRBD1
clone_size: NA
v_call: TRBV5-1

cdr3_aa: CASSLSLSYEQYF
cdr3_nt: TGTGCCAGCAGCTTGAGTCTTTCCTACGAGCAGTACTTC
j_call: TRBJ2-7
cdr3_length: 13
d_call: NA
clone_size: NA
v_call: TRBV7-3

cdr3_aa: CSVERGQGTEAFF
cdr3_nt: TGCAGCGTTGAGAGGGGGCAGGGCACTGAAGCTTTCTTT
j_call: TRBJ1-1
cdr3_length: 13
d_call: TRBD1
clone_size: NA
v_call: TRBV29-1

cdr3_aa: CASSQEVREKLFF
cdr3_nt: TGCGCCAGCAGCCAAGAGGTGAGGGAAAAACTGTTTTTT
j_call: TRBJ1-4
cdr3_length: 13
d_call: NA
clone_size: NA
v_call: TRBV4-3

cdr3_aa: CASAGLAPTYEQYF
cdr3_nt: TGTGCCAGCGCGGGACTAGCGCCTACCTACGAGCAGTACTTC
j_call: TRBJ2-7
cdr3_length: 14
d_call: TRBD2
clone_size: few
v_call: TRBV19

cdr3_aa: CASSQDRGLGSPLHF
cdr3_nt: TGCGCCAGCAGCCAAGACAGGGGGCTGGGTTCACCCCTCCACTTT
j_call: TRBJ1-6
cdr3_length: 15
d_call: TRBD1
clone_size: NA
v_call: TRBV4-3

cdr3_aa: CARTAGFRTSGTGPTMKQFF
cdr3_nt: TGTGCCAGAACGGCGGGTTTTCGGACTAGCGGAACCGGTCCTACAATGAAGCAGTTCTTC
j_call: TRBJ2-1
cdr3_length: 20
d_call: TRBD2
clone_size: NA
v_call: TRBV5-3

cdr3_aa: CASSDGDRGNTEAFF
cdr3_nt: TGCGCCAGCAGTGACGGAGACAGGGGGAACACTGAAGCTTTCTTT
j_call: TRBJ1-1
cdr3_length: 15
d_call: TRBD1
clone_size: NA
v_call: TRBV10-2

cdr3_aa: CASSLGQDTSPLHF
cdr3_nt: TGCGCCAGCAGCTTGGGACAAGATACTTCACCCCTCCACTTT
j_call: TRBJ1-6
cdr3_length: 14
d_call: NA
clone_size: NA
v_call: TRBV5-1

cdr3_aa: CASSWTIGLAGVNEQFF
cdr3_nt: TGTGCCAGCAGCTGGACAATAGGACTAGCGGGAGTGAATGAGCAGTTCTTC
j_call: TRBJ2-1
cdr3_length: 17
d_call: TRBD2
clone_size: NA
v_call: TRBV5-5

cdr3_aa: CATGIIGEKLFF
cdr3_nt: TGTGCGACGGGGATCATTGGTGAAAAACTGTTTTTT
j_call: TRBJ1-4
cdr3_length: 12
d_call: NA
clone_size: NA
v_call: TRBV19

cdr3_aa: CASSPPGTEGNTIYF
cdr3_nt: TGTGCCAGCAGCCCCCCCGGGACAGAAGGAAACACCATATATTTT
j_call: TRBJ1-3
cdr3_length: 15
d_call: TRBD1
clone_size: NA
v_call: TRBV9

cdr3_aa: CASSLQTNQPQHF
cdr3_nt: TGTGCCAGTAGTCTGCAGACTAATCAGCCCCAGCATTTT
j_call: TRBJ1-5
cdr3_length: 13
d_call: NA
clone_size: NA
v_call: TRBV19

cdr3_aa: CASRRFGRDYEQYF
cdr3_nt: TGTGCCAGCAGAAGATTTGGGAGAGACTACGAGCAGTACTTC
j_call: TRBJ2-7
cdr3_length: 14
d_call: NA
clone_size: NA
v_call: TRBV28

cdr3_aa: CASSPTGLNQPQHF
cdr3_nt: TGTGCCAGCAGCCCCACAGGGCTCAATCAGCCCCAGCATTTT
j_call: TRBJ1-5
cdr3_length: 14
d_call: NA
clone_size: NA
v_call: TRBV7-9

cdr3_aa: CASSVGGADSSYEQYF
cdr3_nt: TGTGCCAGCAGCGTTGGGGGAGCTGACTCCTCCTACGAGCAGTACTTC
j_call: TRBJ2-7
cdr3_length: 16
d_call: NA
clone_size: NA
v_call: TRBV9

cdr3_aa: CASRGGLAENNEQFF
cdr3_nt: TGTGCCAGCAGGGGTGGGCTAGCGGAAAACAATGAGCAGTTCTTC
j_call: TRBJ2-1
cdr3_length: 15
d_call: TRBD2
clone_size: many
v_call: TRBV25-1

cdr3_aa: CASRPTLGYGYTF
cdr3_nt: TGTGCCAGTAGGCCGACACTGGGGTATGGCTACACCTTC
j_call: TRBJ1-2
cdr3_length: 13
d_call: NA
clone_size: NA
v_call: TRBV19

cdr3_aa: CASSPRGLNTEAFF
cdr3_nt: TGTGCCAGCAGCCCCCGCGGGCTGAACACTGAAGCTTTCTTT
j_call: TRBJ1-1
cdr3_length: 14
d_call: NA
clone_size: few
v_call: TRBV5-4

cdr3_aa: CASINTLRAFF
cdr3_nt: TGTGCCAGCATAAACACGTTAAGGGCTTTCTTT
j_call: TRBJ1-1
cdr3_length: 11
d_call: NA
clone_size: NA
v_call: TRBV12-3/TRBV12-4

cdr3_aa: CASSPPGASGSKYEQYF
cdr3_nt: TGTGCCAGCTCACCCCCGGGGGCTAGCGGGAGTAAGTACGAGCAGTACTTC
j_call: TRBJ2-7
cdr3_length: 17
d_call: TRBD2
clone_size: NA
v_call: TRBV18

cdr3_aa: CASSSYVLASTGELFF
cdr3_nt: TGTGCCAGCAGTTCCTACGTACTAGCGAGCACCGGGGAGCTGTTTTTT
j_call: TRBJ2-2
cdr3_length: 16
d_call: TRBD2
clone_size: NA
v_call: TRBV27

cdr3_aa: CASSFATGELFF
cdr3_nt: TGTGCCAGCAGCTTCGCGACCGGGGAGCTGTTTTTT
j_call: TRBJ2-2
cdr3_length: 12
d_call: NA
clone_size: NA
v_call: TRBV7-2

cdr3_aa: CASSPGTGGVKGQYF
cdr3_nt: TGCGCCAGCAGCCCCGGGACAGGGGGGGTGAAGGGGCAGTATTTT
j_call: TRBJ2-3
cdr3_length: 15
d_call: TRBD1
clone_size: NA
v_call: TRBV5-1

cdr3_aa: CASSEVSMGNTEAFF
cdr3_nt: TGTGCCAGCAGTGAGGTATCCATGGGAAACACTGAAGCTTTCTTT
j_call: TRBJ1-1
cdr3_length: 15
d_call: NA
clone_size: NA
v_call: TRBV2

cdr3_aa: CASSQDGPGSNSPLHF
cdr3_nt: TGCGCCAGCAGCCAAGATGGGCCGGGCAGTAATTCACCCCTCCACTTT
j_call: TRBJ1-6
cdr3_length: 16
d_call: NA
clone_size: NA
v_call: TRBV4-1

cdr3_aa: CASSLGGGNQPQHF
cdr3_nt: TGTGCCAGCAGTTTGGGGGGAGGCAATCAGCCCCAGCATTTT
j_call: TRBJ1-5
cdr3_length: 14
d_call: NA
clone_size: once
v_call: TRBV28

cdr3_aa: CASSPRDRGLGEEKLFF
cdr3_nt: TGTGCCAGCTCACCCCGGGACAGGGGGCTGGGAGAAGAAAAACTGTTTTTT
j_call: TRBJ1-4
cdr3_length: 17
d_call: TRBD1
clone_size: NA
v_call: TRBV18

cdr3_aa: CASSGGSSYNEQFF
cdr3_nt: TGTGCCAGCTCAGGCGGGAGCTCCTACAATGAGCAGTTCTTC
j_call: TRBJ2-1
cdr3_length: 14
d_call: TRBD2
clone_size: NA
v_call: TRBV18

cdr3_aa: CASKGLAGRNEQFF
cdr3_nt: TGTGCCAGCAAGGGACTAGCGGGACGGAATGAGCAGTTCTTC
j_call: TRBJ2-1
cdr3_length: 14
d_call: TRBD2
clone_size: NA
v_call: TRBV5-8

cdr3_aa: CSVGADYGYTF
cdr3_nt: TGCAGCGTTGGGGCGGACTATGGCTACACCTTC
j_call: TRBJ1-2
cdr3_length: 11
d_call: NA
clone_size: NA
v_call: TRBV29-1

cdr3_aa: CASSLLEGNTIYF
cdr3_nt: TGCGCCAGCAGTCTACTGGAGGGGAACACCATATATTTT
j_call: TRBJ1-3
cdr3_length: 13
d_call: NA
clone_size: NA
v_call: TRBV5-1

cdr3_aa: CASSARGGYTF
cdr3_nt: TGTGCCAGCAGCGCCCGAGGGGGCTACACCTTC
j_call: TRBJ1-2
cdr3_length: 11
d_call: NA
clone_size: NA
v_call: TRBV6-2/TRBV6-3

cdr3_aa: CASSPLVGTGHNEQFF
cdr3_nt: TGTGCCAGCAGCCCTTTGGTCGGGACAGGCCACAATGAGCAGTTCTTC
j_call: TRBJ2-1
cdr3_length: 16
d_call: TRBD1
clone_size: NA
v_call: TRBV6-2/TRBV6-3

cdr3_aa: CASSLDGSYNEQFF
cdr3_nt: TGTGCCAGCAGCTTGGACGGGTCCTACAATGAGCAGTTCTTC
j_call: TRBJ2-1
cdr3_length: 14
d_call: NA
clone_size: NA
v_call: TRBV7-2